This T cell receptor (beta chain) was captured in a study of T-cell reconstitution after alpha-beta-depleted transplantation in children. It was with unique molecular identifiers that the TCRbeta library was prepared. TCRdb processed the PCR reads anew with MiXCR; each CDR3 protein has one entry. The sample holds a few hundred thousand distinct CDR3 sequences, about 9.6% seen once. This CDR3 contains 15 residues. V lost 0 bases, J lost 2 bases, and 4 bases stayed unmatched. Germline CDR1 and CDR2: SGHRS and YFSETQ. This clonotype was seen many times. Sequencing used PBMCs from the stem cell graft donor, obtained from the stem cell graft. The rearrangement uses TRBV5-1 and TRBJ2-7; 8 bases agree with TRBD2. The receptor was isolated from a human donor who donated a stem cell graft to a child with SCID. The CDR3: CASSLGLAGPYEQYF. The DNA for the CDR3 is TGCGCCAGCAGCTTGGGGCTAGCGGGCCCCTACGAGCAGTACTTC. The full variable domain, in which reference TRBV5-1 and TRBJ2-7 provide the parts outside the CDR3, is KAGVTQTPRYLIKTRGQQVTLSCSPISGHRSVSWYQQTPGQGLQFLFEYFSETQRNKGNFPGRFSGRQFSNSRSEMNVSTLELGDSALYLCASSLGLAGPYEQYFGPGTRLTVT.